This T cell receptor (beta chain) was identified during a study of shared clonotypes between healthy human individuals. CDR3 length: 19 amino acids. Deletions cut 5 bases from V and 7 bases from J, with 32 bases between. Germline lookup yields CDR1 SGHAT and CDR2 FQNNGV. To note about this clone: Its antigen is not identified.

The study's findings and limits: The represented genetic and exposure-history diversity was limited by the small number of donors.

Profiling relied on immunoSEQ multiplex PCR, and the TCRdb table lists in-frame clones only, not all of them. The sample consists of some 2,500,000 clones, 80% to 95% of them appearing once. Sequences were obtained from naive CD4+ T cells from PBMCs. Sample subset: CD45RA+ positively selected. The receptor comes from a man between 18 and 35 years old in good health. Some clones in this sample may be carry-over from other donors' samples. The chain combines TRBV11-2 with TRBJ1-2; a weak D match, TRBD1 (5 bases). CDR3 amino acids: CASSPAGISPRQRHTGYTF. CDR3 coding DNA: TGTGCCAGCAGCCCAGCGGGTATTTCTCCTAGACAGCGACATACTGGCTACACCTTC. Combining the CDR3 with reference TRBV11-2 and TRBJ1-2 gives the whole variable domain EAGVAQSPRYKIIEKRQSVAFWCNPISGHATLYWYQQILGQGPKLLIQFQNNGVVDDSQLPKDRFSAERLKGVDSTLKIQPAKLEDSAVYLCASSPAGISPRQRHTGYTFGSGTRLTVV.